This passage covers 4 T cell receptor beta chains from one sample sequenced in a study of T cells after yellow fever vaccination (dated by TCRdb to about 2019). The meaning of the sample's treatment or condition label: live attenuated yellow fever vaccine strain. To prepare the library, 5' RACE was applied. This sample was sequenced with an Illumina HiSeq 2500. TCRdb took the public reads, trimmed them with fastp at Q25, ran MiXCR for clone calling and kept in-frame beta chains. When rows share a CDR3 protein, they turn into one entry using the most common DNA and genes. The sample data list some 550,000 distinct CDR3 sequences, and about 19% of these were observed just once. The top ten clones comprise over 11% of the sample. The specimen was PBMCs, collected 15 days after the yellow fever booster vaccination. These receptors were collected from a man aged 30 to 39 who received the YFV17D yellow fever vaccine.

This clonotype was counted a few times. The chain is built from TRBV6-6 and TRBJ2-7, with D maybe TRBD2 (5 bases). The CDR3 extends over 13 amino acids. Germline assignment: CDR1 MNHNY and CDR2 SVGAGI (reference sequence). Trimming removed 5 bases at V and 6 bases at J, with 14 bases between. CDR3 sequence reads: CASSRLVEAEQYF. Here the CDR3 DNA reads TGTGCCAGCAGTCGGTTAGTGGAGGCCGAGCAGTACTTC.

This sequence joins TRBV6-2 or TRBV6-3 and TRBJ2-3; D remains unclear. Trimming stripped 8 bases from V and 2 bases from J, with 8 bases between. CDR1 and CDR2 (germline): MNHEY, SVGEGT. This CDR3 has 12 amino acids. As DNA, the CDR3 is TGTGCCAGCGACGCACCCACAGATACGCAGTATTTT. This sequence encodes CASDAPTDTQYF.

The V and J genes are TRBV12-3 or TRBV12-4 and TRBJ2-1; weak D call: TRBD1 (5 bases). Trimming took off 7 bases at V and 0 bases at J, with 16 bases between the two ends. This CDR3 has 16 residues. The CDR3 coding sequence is TGTGCCAGCAAACCTCAGGGTCCGAGCTCCTACAATGAGCAGTTCTTC. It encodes CASKPQGPSSYNEQFF.

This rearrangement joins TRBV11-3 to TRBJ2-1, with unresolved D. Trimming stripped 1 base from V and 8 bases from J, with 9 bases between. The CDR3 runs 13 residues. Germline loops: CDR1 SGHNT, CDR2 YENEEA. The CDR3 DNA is TGTGCCAGCAGCTTAGGAGTAAGGGATGAGCAGTTCTTC. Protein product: CASSLGVRDEQFF.